Listed below are T cell receptor beta chains from one sample, sequenced in a study of control samples from healthy donors and cancer patients. Profiling relied on immunoSEQ multiplex PCR, and the TCRdb table lists in-frame clones only, not all of them. The table lists some 65,000 clones, approximately 80% of them singletons. Material: PBMCs. The receptors originated from a woman in her forties or fifties with lung cancer. Each CDR3 is given with its conserved first and last residue. D genes are given only for firm matches. Rows may omit the clone size; those that give it use once, few, many or a size class.

size: NA
J: TRBJ1-3
D: NA
V: TRBV7-6
DNA: TGTGCCAGCAGCTCGACGGTGGACTCTGGAAACACCATATATTTT
CDR3: CASSSTVDSGNTIYF

size: once
J: TRBJ2-7
D: TRBD2
V: TRBV5-1
DNA: TGCGCCAGCAGCCAACTAGCGGGGAGGGACGAGCAGTACTTC
CDR3: CASSQLAGRDEQYF

size: NA
J: TRBJ2-6
D: TRBD1
V: TRBV24-1
DNA: TGTGCCACGGGGACAGGGGGCAGCTCTGGGGCCAACGTCCTGACTTTC
CDR3: CATGTGGSSGANVLTF

size: NA
J: TRBJ2-1
D: NA
V: TRBV5-1
DNA: TGCGCCAGCAGCCTGGACAAAACCTACAATGAGCAGTTCTTC
CDR3: CASSLDKTYNEQFF

size: NA
J: TRBJ1-2
D: TRBD1
V: TRBV5-4
DNA: TGTGCCAGCAGCTTGGTTCAGGGGGCCTATGGCTACACCTTC
CDR3: CASSLVQGAYGYTF

size: NA
J: TRBJ2-7
D: NA
V: TRBV6-2/TRBV6-3
DNA: TGTGCCAGCAGTTACGGGTTTTACGAGCAGTACTTC
CDR3: CASSYGFYEQYF

size: NA
J: TRBJ2-7
D: NA
V: TRBV1
DNA: TGCACCAGCAGTCCCCCTGGGCCGGGACGGTTATACGAGCAGTACTTC
CDR3: CTSSPPGPGRLYEQYF

size: NA
J: TRBJ1-2
D: NA
V: TRBV10-3
DNA: TGTGCCATGAACGGACCTAACTATGGCTACACCTTC
CDR3: CAMNGPNYGYTF

size: few
J: TRBJ2-3
D: TRBD1
V: TRBV6-5
DNA: TGTGCCAGCAGAAAACAGGGGAACACAGATACGCAGTATTTT
CDR3: CASRKQGNTDTQYF

size: few
J: TRBJ2-7
D: NA
V: TRBV20-1
DNA: TGCAGTGCTTCTCTAGCGAACGAGCAGTACTTC
CDR3: CSASLANEQYF

size: NA
J: TRBJ2-7
D: NA
V: TRBV7-3
DNA: TGTGCCAGCAGCACGACAGGAGGGCAAGACGAGCAGTACTTC
CDR3: CASSTTGGQDEQYF

size: NA
J: TRBJ2-1
D: TRBD2
V: TRBV13
DNA: TGTGCCAGCAGCGCGGGTAGCGGGGGCGATGAGCAGTTCTTC
CDR3: CASSAGSGGDEQFF

size: NA
J: TRBJ2-5
D: TRBD1
V: TRBV5-1
DNA: TGCGCCAGCAGCGGCGCGACAGGGTCTAAAGTGACCCAGTACTTC
CDR3: CASSGATGSKVTQYF

size: NA
J: TRBJ1-5
D: NA
V: TRBV6-2/TRBV6-3
DNA: TGTGCCAGCAGTGACAGATTGAGCAATCAGCCCCAGCATTTT
CDR3: CASSDRLSNQPQHF

size: NA
J: TRBJ2-5
D: TRBD1
V: TRBV2
DNA: TGTGCCAGCAGCGTCGACAGGGAGGAGACCCAGTACTTC
CDR3: CASSVDREETQYF

size: NA
J: TRBJ1-1
D: TRBD1
V: TRBV19
DNA: TGTGCCAGTAGTCGACAGGGTACGAACACTGAAGCTTTCTTT
CDR3: CASSRQGTNTEAFF

size: NA
J: TRBJ1-4
D: NA
V: TRBV11-2
DNA: TGTGCCAGCAGCTTAGTTGGCCTTAATGAAAAACTGTTTTTT
CDR3: CASSLVGLNEKLFF

size: NA
J: TRBJ1-2
D: NA
V: TRBV27
DNA: TGTGCCAGCAGTCCCCGGGTCAGTTTGGATTATGGCTACACCTTC
CDR3: CASSPRVSLDYGYTF

size: NA
J: TRBJ1-5
D: NA
V: TRBV21-1
DNA: TGTGCCAGCAGCAGGGGACAGGGTAGCAATCAGCCCCAGCATTTT
CDR3: CASSRGQGSNQPQHF

size: NA
J: TRBJ1-1
D: NA
V: TRBV29-1
DNA: TGCAGCGTTGCGTGGGAGGACACTGAAGCTTTCTTT
CDR3: CSVAWEDTEAFF

size: NA
J: TRBJ2-3
D: NA
V: TRBV4-2
DNA: TGTGCCAGCAGCCAAGATAAGTCCCGGGGGGCATACGTAGATACGCAGTATTTT
CDR3: CASSQDKSRGAYVDTQYF

size: NA
J: TRBJ2-7
D: NA
V: TRBV2
DNA: TGTGCCAGCAGTGGGGTCCCCTACGAGCAGTACTTC
CDR3: CASSGVPYEQYF

size: NA
J: TRBJ2-1
D: NA
V: TRBV6-5
DNA: TGTGCCAGCAGTTACGCGACTTTTAGTAGGGCCAATGAGCAGTTCTTC
CDR3: CASSYATFSRANEQFF

size: NA
J: TRBJ1-6
D: NA
V: TRBV25-1
DNA: TGTGCCAGCAGCATGGGGAATTCACCCCTCCACTTT
CDR3: CASSMGNSPLHF

size: NA
J: TRBJ2-5
D: NA
V: TRBV27
DNA: TGTGCCCGCCAGCTGGGGCTCGATGTGGAGACCCAGTACTTC
CDR3: CARQLGLDVETQYF

size: NA
J: TRBJ2-7
D: TRBD1
V: TRBV19
DNA: TGTGCCAGTAGTATGGGACAGGGAAAGGGATCTCCCGAGCAGTACTTC
CDR3: CASSMGQGKGSPEQYF

size: NA
J: TRBJ2-1
D: TRBD1
V: TRBV27
DNA: TGTGCCAGCAGTGGGACAGGGGATGAGCAGTTCTTC
CDR3: CASSGTGDEQFF

size: once
J: TRBJ1-2
D: TRBD1
V: TRBV11-2
DNA: TGTGCCAGCAGCTTAGATCGGACAGGGGATGGCTACACCTTC
CDR3: CASSLDRTGDGYTF

size: NA
J: TRBJ1-2
D: NA
V: TRBV3-1/TRBV3-2
DNA: TGTGCCAGCAGCCTCGAATTAGCGGGTCTTAACTATGGCTACACCTTC
CDR3: CASSLELAGLNYGYTF

size: NA
J: TRBJ2-1
D: TRBD1
V: TRBV14
DNA: TGTGCCAGCAGCCCCCCAGGGGGTGGTTACAATGAGCAGTTCTTC
CDR3: CASSPPGGGYNEQFF

size: NA
J: TRBJ2-5
D: TRBD2
V: TRBV5-1
DNA: TGCGCCAGCAGCTTGGCCTTAGCGGGGGGCGAAGAGACCCAGTACTTC
CDR3: CASSLALAGGEETQYF

size: NA
J: TRBJ1-4
D: TRBD1
V: TRBV18
DNA: TGTGCCAGCTCACCTTGGACAGGGAATAATGAAAAACTGTTTTTT
CDR3: CASSPWTGNNEKLFF

size: NA
J: TRBJ2-6
D: NA
V: TRBV14
DNA: TGTGCCAGCAGCCAAGCAGGGAGGGGGGCCAACGTCCTGACTTTC
CDR3: CASSQAGRGANVLTF

size: NA
J: TRBJ1-2
D: NA
V: TRBV12-3/TRBV12-4
DNA: TGTGCCAGCAGCCGGCTCCAAGGCTACACCTTC
CDR3: CASSRLQGYTF

size: NA
J: TRBJ2-7
D: NA
V: TRBV7-3
DNA: TGTGCCAGCAGCTTCGGCAGGATGCTTAATTACGAGCAGTACTTC
CDR3: CASSFGRMLNYEQYF

size: NA
J: TRBJ1-5
D: NA
V: TRBV6-2/TRBV6-3
DNA: TGTGCCAGCAGTTCACGGACGGACCAATCAGCCCAGCATTTT
CDR3: CASSSRTDQSAQHF

size: NA
J: TRBJ2-2
D: NA
V: TRBV10-2
DNA: TGCGCCAGCAGTGAGTCCGGGGAGCTGTTTTTT
CDR3: CASSESGELFF

size: NA
J: TRBJ2-1
D: NA
V: TRBV18
DNA: TGTGCCAGCTCACCAGGGCTAGCGCAAGACAATGAGCAGTTCTTC
CDR3: CASSPGLAQDNEQFF

size: NA
J: TRBJ2-5
D: NA
V: TRBV19
DNA: TGTGCCAGTAGTCAAGACAGAGGGGAGACCCAGTACTTC
CDR3: CASSQDRGETQYF

size: NA
J: TRBJ1-1
D: NA
V: TRBV11-1
DNA: TGTGCCAGCAGCTTTTCGGGGGTGGGGAACACTGAAGCTTTCTTT
CDR3: CASSFSGVGNTEAFF

size: NA
J: TRBJ1-1
D: NA
V: TRBV14
DNA: TGTGCCAGCAGCCAAGTAGGGAACACTGAAGCTTTCTTT
CDR3: CASSQVGNTEAFF

size: once
J: TRBJ2-5
D: TRBD1
V: TRBV7-9
DNA: TGTGCCAGCAGCTTTACAGGGGGATGGGAGACCCAGTACTTC
CDR3: CASSFTGGWETQYF

size: NA
J: TRBJ2-1
D: TRBD2
V: TRBV11-2
DNA: TGTGCCAGCAGCTTGGTACTAGCGGGGGGCCCCCCCTACAATGAGCAGTTCTTC
CDR3: CASSLVLAGGPPYNEQFF

size: once
J: TRBJ1-1
D: NA
V: TRBV5-8
DNA: TGTGCCAGCAGCTTTACAGACGAAGCTTTCTTT
CDR3: CASSFTDEAFF